The 14 T cell receptor beta chains listed next were all sequenced from one sample in a study of OX40 agonist ivuxolimab in advanced cancers. Library creation used the immunoSEQ multiplex PCR assay. TCRdb retrieved this table from immuneACCESS and kept in-frame rearrangements only. Not all clones are present; in checked studies, unresolved V genes account for under half, and no reason is known for the remainder. The sample data list some 70,000 clones, and 88% of these were observed just once. Of the sample, 1% falls within the top ten clones. Material: CD4+ or CD8+ T cells sorted from blood, obtained in a trial of the OX40 agonist ivuxolimab. The receptors stem from an adult with an advanced solid tumor such as melanoma, head and neck, liver or kidney cancer.

The chain uses TRBV4-1 and TRBJ2-4; TRBD1 aligns across 10 bases. In germline, CDR1 is MGHRA, CDR2 YSYEKL. This CDR3 has 17 residues. The ends lost 1 base at V and 4 bases at J; junction bases unmatched: 7. CDR3 residues: CASSQGPPGQGKNIQYF. Here the CDR3 DNA reads TGCGCCAGCAGCCAAGGCCCCCCGGGACAGGGGAAAAACATTCAGTACTTC.

In regard to this clone: The sample has other DNA sequences that encode this CDR3 too. V usage is TRBV18 and J usage is TRBJ1-4; D may be TRBD1 (6 bases). The V end lost 3 bases, the J end lost 2 bases, and 7 bases lay between the germline ends. The germline gives CDR1 KGHSH, CDR2 LQKENI. The CDR3 extends over 14 amino acids. The CDR3 nucleotides are TGTGCCAGCTCACCCCAGGGGACTAATGAAAAACTGTTTTTT. Translating gives CASSPQGTNEKLFF.

The chain links TRBV7-2 to TRBJ2-5, with 10 bases fitting TRBD1. The J segment lost 7 bases and the V segment lost 5 bases, leaving 7 bases of the junction unmatched. Germline V lookup: CDR1 SGHTA, CDR2 FQGNSA. CDR3 length: 14 residues. The CDR3 nucleotides read TGTGCCAGCAGCCTCGACAGGGGGCCGGGGACCCAGTACTTC. Translated, it gives CASSLDRGPGTQYF.

The chain uses TRBV5-4 and TRBJ1-2, with 8 bases identical to TRBD1. The germline V gene has CDR1 SGHNT and CDR2 YYREEE (reference sequence). This CDR3 spans 16 amino acids. V shed 3 bases and J 5 bases; nucleotides not matched to a gene: 12. CDR3 in DNA: TGTGCCAGCAGCTGGGGGGACAGGAGGGCAGGATATGGCTACACCTTC. This sequence encodes CASSWGDRRAGYGYTF.

Only a few counts were recorded for this clone. The CDR3 bases are TGCAGTGCTAGAGGGGCATCCGACGCTTTCTTT. This translates into CSARGASDAFF. The V and J genes are TRBV20-1 and TRBJ1-1; D is unclear. V lost 1 base to trimming and J lost 11 bases, with 11 bases between them. Germline CDR1 and CDR2: DFQATT and SNEGSKA (reference sequence). The CDR3 totals 11 residues.

The gene calls are TRBV18 and TRBJ2-1; 12 bases agree with TRBD2. This CDR3 region has 17 residues. V gave up 1 base and J gave up 6 bases; unmatched junction bases: 7. Germline CDR1 KGHSH, CDR2 LQKENI. CDR3 region: CASSPRLAGGPGNEQFF. CDR3 nucleotide sequence: TGTGCCAGCTCACCACGGCTAGCGGGGGGGCCCGGCAATGAGCAGTTCTTC.

The chain uses TRBV5-4 and TRBJ2-4; 9 bases line up with TRBD1. CDR1 and CDR2 from the germline V gene are SGHNT and YYREEE (reference sequence). J gave up 7 bases and V 2 bases, and 4 bases lay outside the gene matches. The CDR3 totals 14 residues. The CDR3 DNA sequence: TGTGCCAGCAGCTTCTCCGGGACAGGGAACATTCAGTACTTC. Translated: CASSFSGTGNIQYF.

J is TRBJ2-3 and V is TRBV5-1, with a weak D call TRBD1 (6 bases). The CDR3 runs to 14 residues. Trimming removed 2 bases at V and 5 bases at J, with 12 bases between. Germline-derived CDR1 and CDR2 are SGHRS and YFSETQ. This CDR3 reads CASSFQGGKDTQYF. The CDR3 DNA is TGCGCCAGCAGCTTTCAAGGGGGAAAAGATACGCAGTATTTT.

V usage is TRBV6-5 and J usage is TRBJ1-1; perhaps TRBD1 as D (6 bases). The V end was cut by 2 bases, the J end by 0 bases, with 10 bases between. Germline loops: CDR1 MNHEY, CDR2 SVGAGI. The CDR3 length is 15 residues. The CDR3 is CASSYRGMMNTEAFF. In DNA form, the CDR3 reads TGTGCCAGCAGTTACAGGGGGATGATGAACACTGAAGCTTTCTTT.

The count of this clone is one. The V call is TRBV14, the J call TRBJ1-2, with unresolved D. Per germline, CDR1 SGHDN and CDR2 FVKESK. The CDR3 sequence is 15 residues long. V lost 0 bases to trimming and J lost 6 bases, with 14 bases between them. In DNA form, the CDR3 reads TGTGCCAGCAGCCAAGAAGGGAGAGGGTGGCATGGCTACACCTTC. It translates to CASSQEGRGWHGYTF.

As concerns this clone: Other DNA sequences in this specimen translate into the identical CDR3. This sequence joins TRBV4-1 and TRBJ1-5; 9 positions match TRBD1. This CDR3 is built from 15 residues. Germline CDR1 reads MGHRA; CDR2 reads YSYEKL. The V segment lost 2 bases and the J segment 2 bases; nucleotides outside the gene matches: 1. CDR3 DNA: TGCGCCAGCAGCCAACGGACAGGGGGCAATCAGCCCCAGCATTTT. This codes for CASSQRTGGNQPQHF.

This chain connects TRBV30 to TRBJ2-5; the match to TRBD1 covers 7 bases. Germline-derived CDR1 and CDR2 are GTSNPN and SVGIG (reference sequence). CDR3 size: 12 residues. The J segment lost 9 bases and the V segment lost 5 bases, leaving 9 bases of the junction unmatched. The CDR3 sequence is CAWATGVRAQYF. The CDR3 DNA reads TGTGCCTGGGCAACAGGGGTGAGGGCCCAGTACTTC.

The chain joins TRBV19 to TRBJ1-4; D is undetermined. The germline gives CDR1 LNHDA, CDR2 SQIVND (reference sequence). The germline V and J ends were trimmed by 0 bases and 8 bases, with 10 bases remaining between them. This CDR3 spans 14 amino acids. The CDR3 loop is CASSIDGLVEKLFF. CDR3 coding DNA: TGTGCCAGTAGTATAGATGGCCTGGTGGAAAAACTGTTTTTT.

The chain couples TRBV11-2 to TRBJ2-3; D tentatively fits TRBD1 or TRBD2 (6 bases each). The ends were cut back, 3 bases at V and 3 bases at J, with 10 bases in the middle. CDR1 is SGHAT, CDR2 FQNNGV, per germline. This CDR3 region has 14 residues. CDR3 protein: CASSFGGGTDTQYF. Written as DNA, the CDR3 is TGTGCCAGCAGCTTTGGAGGGGGGACAGATACGCAGTATTTT.